Sequencing of this TCR beta chain was carried out in a study of T cells in Graves' hyperthyroidism and ophthalmopathy (dated by TCRdb to between 2018 and 2021). Regarding the research as a whole: Peripheral blood samples were taken at the time of initial diagnosis, prior to any treatment. After blood sampling, hyperthyroidism patients were treated with methimazole at a starting dose of 30 mg daily, and ophthalmopathy patients were treated with high-dose intravenous methylprednisolone. According to the paper, TCR Vbeta CDR3 sequencing was carried out on 135 peripheral blood samples, which came from under 50 ophthalmopathy, about 75 hyperthyroidism and about 17 progressor patients. In several Graves' hyperthyroidism patients, the study also compared T-cell repertoires from thyroid tissue with T-cell repertoires from blood. The approximately 90 discovery patients were divided at random into training and test sets in a 7:3 ratio. Prospective prediction of ophthalmopathy was tested in an independent validation cohort consisting of 18 hyperthyroidism patients and more than 15 patients who later progressed to ophthalmopathy. TCR V-J signatures able to tell the groups apart were searched for in a discovery cohort of 90 to 100 patients, of whom more than 40 had Graves' ophthalmopathy and 55 to 60 had stable Graves' hyperthyroidism.

Broader findings and caveats from the paper: Sample size was not statistically predetermined, and blinding of investigators to group allocation was not performed. A 13 V-J signature model separated ophthalmopathy from stable hyperthyroidism, with about 90% sensitivity and 81% to 82% specificity in cross-validation and 80%/75% in testing. In validation, the model predicted progression to ophthalmopathy a median of about 6.8 months before onset, with around 70% sensitivity and about 72% specificity. Most expanded thyroid clonotypes (frequency above 0.001) were also detected in blood, suggesting blood repertoires may reflect thyroid immune responses.

This clonotype was observed at least ten times. The antigen it recognizes is unknown. Within one base of it there is no much larger clone, and no base qualities were kept. Ophthalmopathy patients had moderately to severely active disease, Clinical Activity Score of at least 3, NOSPECS grade of at least 4, and duration under 3 months. Any patient with an uncontrolled infection, another autoimmune disease, pregnancy or lactation was excluded. Clinical symptoms, serum thyroxine and TRAb, thyroid ultrasound, and orbital computed tomography formed the basis for the diagnoses. PBMCs were isolated from about 10 ml of fresh peripheral blood by Ficoll-Paque density gradient centrifugation. Total RNA was extracted with Trizol reagent, and quality was checked on an Agilent 2100 Bioanalyzer. The TCR beta CDR3 regions were amplified from the RNA transcripts. The TCR CDR3 was subjected to a first round of RT-PCR using the HTBI primer set and the Qiagen OneStep RT-PCR kit. Libraries were constructed in a second round of multiplex PCR, after which size selection and purification were performed. Sequencing of the libraries was done on an Illumina HiSeq2000 using paired-end 100 bp reads. In the source study's methods: SOAPnuke was used to process the raw data, with reads discarded if the reads contained adapters or uncalled bases, had a mean Phred below 15, or lacked an exact constant-primer or identifier match. COPE v1.2.5 was used to merge high-quality paired reads, and clonotypes were defined as unique nucleotide sequences. MiTCR v1.1 was used to align the clonotypes against IMGT TRBV, TRBD and TRBJ reference segments. Only V-J combinations with frequency above 0.0001, covering about 99% of repertoires, were analysed. The TCS score was defined as F50 (clonal expansion) divided by E x V (chaos), with BLOSUM62-based TCRdist calculated between CDR3 peptides within each V-J. Welch's t-statistics and random forest reduced some 510 V-J features to 13, which were used in a naive Bayes classifier (R e1071). The raw public data were reprocessed by TCRdb itself: fastp quality trimming at Q25, MiXCR clonotype calling, in-frame beta chains only. CDR3 protein sequences are deduplicated, and each keeps its most common genes and DNA. TCRdb, not the authors, supplied the V and J calls. Recorded for this sample are hundreds of thousands of distinct CDR3 sequences; roughly 15% of them occurred a single time. The leading ten clones occupy roughly an eighth of the sample.

Trimming at the junction amounts to 2 bases on V and 8 bases on J, and the germline ends lie 4 bases apart. Measured from the cysteine to the phenylalanine, the CDR3 is 11 residues long. The read is trimmed to its CDR3 DNA, 33 bases read in frame from base 1. CDR1 and CDR2 are drawn from the germline V gene: SGHAT, FQNNGV. This TCR came from a woman between 45 and 60 years old with Graves' ophthalmopathy. Sequencing was performed on blood. The V gene is TRBV11-2 and the J gene is TRBJ2-1, with no D gene named confidently. The base sequence is TGTGCCAGCAGCTTATGGTATGAGCAGTTCTTC. Translated, this gives CASSLWYEQFF.